The 7 T cell receptor beta chains given below trace back to one sample, sequenced in a study of siplizumab effects on memory and regulatory T cells. The protocol was immunoSEQ multiplex PCR, while the TCRdb copy is restricted to in-frame clones and leaves out a portion. The sample holds 97,000 or so clones, around nine tenths seen once. Material: CD4+ T cells sorted from blood. These receptors all come from a human donor in good health.

The chain employs TRBV11-2 and TRBJ2-7; TRBD2 agrees at 7 bases. Germline CDR1 SGHAT, CDR2 FQNNGV. The length of the CDR3 is 14 residues. The ends lost 3 bases at V and 3 bases at J; junction bases unmatched: 5. The CDR3 region has the DNA TGTGCCAGCAGCTTTGCGGGAGAAAGCTACGAGCAGTACTTC. Amino acid sequence: CASSFAGESYEQYF.

The gene calls are TRBV7-6 and TRBJ1-1; tentatively, D is TRBD1 (5 bases). The CDR3 is made up of 13 amino acids. Germline loops: CDR1 SGHVS, CDR2 FNYEAQ. Trimming cost V 2 bases and J 1 base, with 5 bases left between them. The CDR3 is CASSLRGNTEAFF. CDR3 DNA: TGTGCCAGCAGCTTAAGGGGGAACACTGAAGCTTTCTTT. Full variable domain (outside the CDR3, taken from reference TRBV7-6 and TRBJ1-1): GAGVSQSPRYKVTKRGQDVALRCDPISGHVSLYWYRQALGQGPEFLTYFNYEAQQDKSGLPNDRFSAERPEGSISTLTIQRTEQRDSAMYRCASSLRGNTEAFFGQGTRLTVV.

V is TRBV30 and J is TRBJ1-1, with 7 bases that match TRBD1. V dropped 4 bases and J dropped 0; count of bases not matched to a gene: 20. The CDR3 has 19 amino acids. Germline CDR1 and CDR2: GTSNPN and SVGIG (reference sequence). The CDR3 region is CAWTTTLWTGDGMNTEAFF. For the CDR3, the DNA is TGTGCCTGGACCACGACCCTGTGGACAGGAGATGGTATGAACACTGAAGCTTTCTTT.

This clone was detected only once. The chain carries TRBV7-8 and TRBJ2-7, with D possibly being TRBD2 (5 bases). Trimming stripped 7 bases from V and 6 bases from J, with 16 bases between. Germline CDR1 reads SGHVS; CDR2 reads FQNEAQ. The CDR3 sequence is 13 residues long. CDR3 region: CASTSRPRGEQYF. The CDR3 DNA sequence: TGTGCCAGCACCAGCCGGCCTCGGGGCGAGCAGTACTTC.

The rearrangement joins TRBV5-4 to TRBJ2-7; TRBD1 agrees at 7 bases. The germline V gene encodes CDR1 SGHNT and CDR2 YYREEE (reference sequence). V lost 2 bases to trimming and J lost 6 bases; unmatched junction nucleotides: 5. This CDR3 has 13 residues. CDR3 region: CASSFRTGPEQYF. CDR3 DNA: TGTGCCAGCAGCTTTAGGACAGGACCCGAGCAGTACTTC.

This chain links TRBV19 with TRBJ1-1; D is ambiguous. CDR3 length: 13 amino acids. The V gene lost 7 bases and the J gene lost 1 base, with 10 bases spanning the gap. The germline CDR1 and CDR2 sequences are LNHDA and SQIVND (reference sequence). The CDR3 bases are TGTGCCAGTAAGCTATATTCGAACACTGAAGCTTTCTTT. Translation: CASKLYSNTEAFF.

This chain connects TRBV7-9 to TRBJ2-7; the D is unclear. The germline CDR1 and CDR2 sequences are SEHNR and FQNEAQ (reference sequence). V was cut by 2 bases and J by 6 bases, with 8 bases left in between. The CDR3 is made up of 12 amino acids. The CDR3 sequence: CASSLRFGEQYF. In DNA, the CDR3 is TGTGCCAGCAGCTTACGGTTCGGCGAGCAGTACTTC.